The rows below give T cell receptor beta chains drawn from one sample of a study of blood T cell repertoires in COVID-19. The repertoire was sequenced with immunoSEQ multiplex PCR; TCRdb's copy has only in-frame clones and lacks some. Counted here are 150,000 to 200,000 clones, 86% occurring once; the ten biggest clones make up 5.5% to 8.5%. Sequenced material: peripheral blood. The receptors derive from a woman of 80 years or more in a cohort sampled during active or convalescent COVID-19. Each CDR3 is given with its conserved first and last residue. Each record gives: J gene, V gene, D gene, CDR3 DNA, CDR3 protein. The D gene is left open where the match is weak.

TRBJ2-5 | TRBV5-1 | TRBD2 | TGCGCCAGCAGCCCAGGTAGCGGGTTAGAGATCCAGTACTTC | CASSPGSGLEIQYF
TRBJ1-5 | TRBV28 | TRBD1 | TGTGCCAGCAGTTTCTGGCAGGGGGGACAGCCCCAGCATTTT | CASSFWQGGQPQHF
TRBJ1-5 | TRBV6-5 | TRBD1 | TGTGCCAGCAGACCCACAGGGGACAGCAATCAGCCCCAGCATTTT | CASRPTGDSNQPQHF
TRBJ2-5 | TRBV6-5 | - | TGTGCCAGCAGTTACCTAGAGACCCAGTACTTC | CASSYLETQYF
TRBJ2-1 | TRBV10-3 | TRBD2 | TGTGCCATCTCCAGCGGGAGCTACAATGAGCAGTTCTTC | CAISSGSYNEQFF
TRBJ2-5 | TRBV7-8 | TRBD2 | TGTGCCAGCAGCTTATGGGCGGCTAGCGGGAACCAAGAGACCCAGTACTTC | CASSLWAASGNQETQYF
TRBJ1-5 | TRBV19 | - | TGTGCCAGTAGGACGGACAGCATCGCAAATCAGCCCCAGCATTTT | CASRTDSIANQPQHF
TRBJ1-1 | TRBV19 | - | TGTGCCAGTGGACCGGGACTTCTGAACACTGAAGCTTTCTTT | CASGPGLLNTEAFF
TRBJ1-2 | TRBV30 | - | TGTGCCCAGGATGGCTACACCTTC | CAQDGYTF
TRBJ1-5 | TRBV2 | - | TGTGCCAGCAGTGTGGGGAGGGGGGGTCAGCCCCAGCATTTT | CASSVGRGGQPQHF
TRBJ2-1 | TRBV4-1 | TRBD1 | TGCGCCAGCAGCCAAGGGACAGGAACATACAATGAGCAGTTCTTC | CASSQGTGTYNEQFF
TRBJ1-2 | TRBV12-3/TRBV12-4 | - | TGTGCCAGCAGTACGCTTCGGGGGGGCTACACCTTC | CASSTLRGGYTF
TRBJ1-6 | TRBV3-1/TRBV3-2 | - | TGTGCCAGCAGCCGATTACGGGGGTCACCCCTCCACTTT | CASSRLRGSPLHF
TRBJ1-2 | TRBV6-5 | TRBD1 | TGTGCCAGCAGTTCAGGGGGCATGGGCTACACCTTC | CASSSGGMGYTF
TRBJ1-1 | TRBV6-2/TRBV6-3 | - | TGTGCCAGCAGTTATGGCAGGTTGAACACTGAAGCTTTCTTT | CASSYGRLNTEAFF
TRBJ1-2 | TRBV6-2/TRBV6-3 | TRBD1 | TGTGCCAGCAGTTACCCACCGGACAGGGTAATGGAAAGCTACACCTTC | CASSYPPDRVMESYTF
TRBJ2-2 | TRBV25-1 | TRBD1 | TGTGCCAGCAGTCAGGACAGGGGGTCCGGGGAGCTGTTTTTT | CASSQDRGSGELFF
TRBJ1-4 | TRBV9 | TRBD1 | TGTGCCAGCAGCGTAGAACAGGGGATAGGTGAAAAACTGTTTTTT | CASSVEQGIGEKLFF
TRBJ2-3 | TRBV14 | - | TGTGCCAGCAGCTCCTGGAGGGGACAGCCCCCTTCGCAGTATTTT | CASSSWRGQPPSQYF
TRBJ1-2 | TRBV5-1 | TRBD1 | TGCGCCAGCAGCACCGGACAGGGAACCGGGGGCTACACCTTC | CASSTGQGTGGYTF
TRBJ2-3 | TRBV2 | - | TGTGCCAGGAGCGCACCGAGGTATACGCAGTATTTT | CARSAPRYTQYF
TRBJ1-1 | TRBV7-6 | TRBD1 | TGTGCCAGCAGCTCTAACAGGGGGAGGGACACTGAAGCTTTCTTT | CASSSNRGRDTEAFF